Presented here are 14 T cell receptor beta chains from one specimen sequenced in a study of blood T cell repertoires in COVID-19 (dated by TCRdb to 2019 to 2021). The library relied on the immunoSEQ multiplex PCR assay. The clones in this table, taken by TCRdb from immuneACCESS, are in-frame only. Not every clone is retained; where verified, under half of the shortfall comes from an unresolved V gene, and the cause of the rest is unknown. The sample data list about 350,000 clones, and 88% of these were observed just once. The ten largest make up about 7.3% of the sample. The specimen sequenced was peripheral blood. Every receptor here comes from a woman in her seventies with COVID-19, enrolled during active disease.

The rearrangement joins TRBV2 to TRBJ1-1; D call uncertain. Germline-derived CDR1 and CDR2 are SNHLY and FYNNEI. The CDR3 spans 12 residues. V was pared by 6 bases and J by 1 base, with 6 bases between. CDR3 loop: CASRGGNTEAFF. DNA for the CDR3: TGTGCCAGCAGGGGAGGGAACACTGAAGCTTTCTTT.

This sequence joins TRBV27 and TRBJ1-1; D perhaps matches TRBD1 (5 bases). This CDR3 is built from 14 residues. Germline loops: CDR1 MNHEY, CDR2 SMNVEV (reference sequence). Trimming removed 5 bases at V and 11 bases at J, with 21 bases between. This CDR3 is CASSPNSWDSPAFF. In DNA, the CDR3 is TGTGCCAGCAGTCCCAACTCATGGGACTCACCGGCTTTCTTT.

CDR3 nucleotides: TGTGCCAGCAGTTACTTCCCGGGACAGGGAACCTACGAGCAGTACTTC. The encoded protein is CASSYFPGQGTYEQYF. The chain combines TRBV13 with TRBJ2-7; 9 bases are a match to TRBD1. Germline assignment: CDR1 PRHDT and CDR2 FYEKMQ (reference sequence). The V gene end was trimmed by 6 bases and the J gene end by 2 bases; junction bases not matched to a gene: 11. The CDR3 loop spans 16 amino acids.

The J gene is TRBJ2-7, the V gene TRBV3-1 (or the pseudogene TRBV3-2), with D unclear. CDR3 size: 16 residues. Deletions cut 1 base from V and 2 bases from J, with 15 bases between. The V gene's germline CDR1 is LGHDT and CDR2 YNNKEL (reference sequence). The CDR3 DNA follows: TGTGCCAGCAGCCAAGGCCCCACATCCGAACCCTACGAGCAGTACTTC. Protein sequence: CASSQGPTSEPYEQYF.

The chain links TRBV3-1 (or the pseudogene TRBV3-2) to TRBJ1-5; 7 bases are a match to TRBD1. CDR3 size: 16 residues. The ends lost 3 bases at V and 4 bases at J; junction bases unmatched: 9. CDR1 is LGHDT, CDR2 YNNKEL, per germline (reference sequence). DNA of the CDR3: TGTGCCAGCAGCCAGGGTAACAGGGGTGAGAATCAGCCCCAGCATTTT. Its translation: CASSQGNRGENQPQHF.

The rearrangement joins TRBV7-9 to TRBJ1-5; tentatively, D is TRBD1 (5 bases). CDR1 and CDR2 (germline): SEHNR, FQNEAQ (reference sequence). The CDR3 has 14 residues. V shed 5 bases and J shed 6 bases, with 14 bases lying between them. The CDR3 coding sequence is TGTGCCAGCAGCGAGGGTCCCGGGGGTCAGCCCCAGCATTTT. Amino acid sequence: CASSEGPGGQPQHF.

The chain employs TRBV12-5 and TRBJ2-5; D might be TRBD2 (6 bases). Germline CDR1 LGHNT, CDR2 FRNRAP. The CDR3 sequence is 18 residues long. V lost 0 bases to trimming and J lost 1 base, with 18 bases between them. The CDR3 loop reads CASGLVGYGTAIQETQYF. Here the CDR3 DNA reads TGTGCTAGTGGTTTGGTGGGGTATGGGACTGCCATCCAAGAGACCCAGTACTTC.

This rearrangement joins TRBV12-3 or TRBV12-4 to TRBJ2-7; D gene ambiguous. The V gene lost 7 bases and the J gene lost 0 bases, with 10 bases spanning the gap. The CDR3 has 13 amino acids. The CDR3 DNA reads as TGTGCCAGCACTAGGAGCCTCTCCTACGAGCAGTACTTC. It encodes CASTRSLSYEQYF.

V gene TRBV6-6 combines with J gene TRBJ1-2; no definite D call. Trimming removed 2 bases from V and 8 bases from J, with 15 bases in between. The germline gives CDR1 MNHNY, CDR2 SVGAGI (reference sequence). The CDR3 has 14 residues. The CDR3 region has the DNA TGTGCCAGCAGTTACAGGCAGCCCCCACAGGGCTACACCTTC. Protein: CASSYRQPPQGYTF.

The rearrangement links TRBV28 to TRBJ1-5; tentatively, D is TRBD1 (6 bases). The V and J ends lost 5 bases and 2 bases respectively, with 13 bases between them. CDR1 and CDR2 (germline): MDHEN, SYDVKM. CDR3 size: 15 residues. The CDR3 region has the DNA TGTGCCAGCAGTCCCCAGGGGTTAGGCAATCAGCCCCAGCATTTT. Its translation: CASSPQGLGNQPQHF.

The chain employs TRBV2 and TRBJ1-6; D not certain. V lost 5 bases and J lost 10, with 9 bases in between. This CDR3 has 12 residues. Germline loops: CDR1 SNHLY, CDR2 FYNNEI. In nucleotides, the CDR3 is TGTGCCAGCAGTTATACAGTCTCACCCCTCCACTTT. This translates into CASSYTVSPLHF.

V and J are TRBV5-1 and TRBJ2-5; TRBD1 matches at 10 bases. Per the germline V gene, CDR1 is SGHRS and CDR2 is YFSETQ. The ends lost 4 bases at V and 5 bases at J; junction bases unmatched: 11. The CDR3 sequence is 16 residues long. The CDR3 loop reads CASSPTGTGAEETQYF. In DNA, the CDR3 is TGCGCCAGCAGCCCGACCGGGACAGGGGCTGAGGAGACCCAGTACTTC.

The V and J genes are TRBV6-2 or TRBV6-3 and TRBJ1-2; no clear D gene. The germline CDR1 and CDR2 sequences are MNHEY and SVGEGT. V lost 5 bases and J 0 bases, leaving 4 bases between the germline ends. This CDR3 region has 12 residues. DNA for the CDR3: TGTGCCAGCAGTACAGCTAACTATGGCTACACCTTC. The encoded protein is CASSTANYGYTF.

CDR3 sequence: CAWNVGGSEQPQHF. The CDR3, as DNA: TGTGCCTGGAATGTGGGGGGAAGCGAACAGCCCCAGCATTTT. The chain carries TRBV30 and TRBJ1-5; maybe TRBD1 (5 bases). From germline, CDR1 is GTSNPN and CDR2 SVGIG (reference sequence). Trimming took 4 bases from V and 7 from J, leaving 17 bases between them. This CDR3 is 14 amino acids long. Using reference TRBV30 and TRBJ1-5 for the parts outside the CDR3, the full variable domain is SQTIHQWPATLVQPVGSPLSLECTVEGTSNPNLYWYRQAAGRGLQLLFYSVGIGQISSEVPQNLSASRPQDRQFILSSKKLLLSDSGFYLCAWNVGGSEQPQHFGDGTRLSIL.